Detailed here is one TCR beta chain. Its antigen has not been determined. Base qualities were left out, and no much larger clone turns up one base away. Participants in the prospective study were enrolled through a virtual design, were aged roughly 18 to 100 years, and lived in roughly 24 United States geographic areas. In the prospective study, participants were assigned to cohorts based on the clinical history participants reported in a screening survey and a study questionnaire. ImmuneRACE Cohort 3 recovered participants were defined by two consecutive negative NP/OP PCR tests, healthcare professional clearance, or symptom resolution. In the prospective study, whole blood, serum and a nasopharyngeal or oropharyngeal swab were collected from each participant by mobile phlebotomists. Over a 2-month period, participants in the prospective study had the option of providing additional blood draws and questionnaires. Prospective study blood samples were shipped either frozen or at room temperature before DNA extraction.

TCRbeta CDR3 regions were amplified from genomic DNA using the immunoSEQ Assay, a bias-controlled multiplex PCR. Per the authors' processing: Nucleated cell counts per sample were estimated from amplification of reference gene primers within the assay. To quantify the absolute abundance of each unique TCRbeta CDR3 rearrangement, sequence reads were collapsed and filtered. For each sample, productive Simpson clonality was calculated as the square root of Simpson's diversity index over productive rearrangements. TCRdb retrieved this table from immuneACCESS and kept in-frame rearrangements only. Not all clones are present; in checked studies, unresolved V genes account for under half, and no reason is known for the remainder. V, J and clone size are taken as reported in that table, and D and trimming were inferred from the DNA itself. In this sample the table shows 370,000 or so clones, around 87% of which occur a single time. Jointly, the top ten make up 1% to 1.5% of the sample.

CDR1 and CDR2 are read off the germline V gene as SGHDN and FVKESK. Germline trimming amounts to 3 bases on V and 8 bases on J, with 20 as the count of junction bases outside the gene matches. The CDR3 holds 18 amino acids from the cysteine to the phenylalanine. This entry keeps only the CDR3 DNA: 54 bases, framed from base 1. This record comes from a study of blood T cell repertoires in COVID-19 (dated by TCRdb to the early 2020s). About the study as a whole: The collaborator samples originated in the United States, Italy and Spain and spanned the acute and convalescent phases of COVID-19. Where available, HLA class I and class II types were obtained from metadata supplied by the sample provider rather than from assay-based typing. The samples were drawn from two sources: the first 160 participants of the ongoing ImmuneRACE study, and over 1,000 subjects contributed by 6 global collaborators. The repertoires were released in a freely available public database meant as a resource for research on the immune response to SARS-CoV-2. The prospective study material was composed of cDNA or gDNA derived from T cells, B-cell-depleted T cells, or PBMCs. A de-identified subject ID, COVID-19 status, age in years and sex were almost always included in the sample metadata. The dataset comprised deeply sampled blood TCRbeta repertoires from subjects exposed to, actively infected with, or recovered from COVID-19. General findings and caveats noted by the study authors: How much clinical and demographic metadata was included differed by source and by participant, and the metadata was provided uncurated.

The receptor was derived from a man aged 25-45 years who had recovered from COVID-19. This chain is built from TRBV14 and TRBJ1-2; TRBD1 lines up with 8 middle nucleotides. The sequencing input was PBMCs or T cells enriched from blood (not recorded which). The sequence in DNA is TGTGCCAGCAGCCACCCCGGGGGCAGGGGGCCCGCTGGTGAAGGCTACACCTTC. Translated, this is CASSHPGGRGPAGEGYTF.